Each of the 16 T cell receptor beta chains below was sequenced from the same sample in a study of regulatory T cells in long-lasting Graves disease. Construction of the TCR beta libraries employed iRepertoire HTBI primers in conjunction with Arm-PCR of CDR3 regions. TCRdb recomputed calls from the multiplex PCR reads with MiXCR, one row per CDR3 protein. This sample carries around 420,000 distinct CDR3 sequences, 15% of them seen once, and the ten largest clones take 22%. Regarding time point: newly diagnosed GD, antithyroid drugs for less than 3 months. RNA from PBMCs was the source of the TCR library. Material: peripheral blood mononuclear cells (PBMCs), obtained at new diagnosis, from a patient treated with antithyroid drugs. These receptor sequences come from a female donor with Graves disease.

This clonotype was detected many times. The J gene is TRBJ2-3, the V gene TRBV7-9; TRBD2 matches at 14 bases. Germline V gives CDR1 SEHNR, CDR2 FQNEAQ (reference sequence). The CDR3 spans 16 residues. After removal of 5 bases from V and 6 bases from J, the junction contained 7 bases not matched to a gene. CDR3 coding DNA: TGTGCCAGCAGCCCTGGGACTAGCGGGGGAAAGGATACGCAGTATTTT. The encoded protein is CASSPGTSGGKDTQYF. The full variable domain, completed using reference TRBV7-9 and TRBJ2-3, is DTGVSQNPRHKITKRGQNVTFRCDPISEHNRLYWYRQTLGQGPEFLTYFQNEAQLEKSRLLSDRFSAERPKGSFSTLEIQRTEQGDSAMYLCASSPGTSGGKDTQYFGPGTRLTVL.

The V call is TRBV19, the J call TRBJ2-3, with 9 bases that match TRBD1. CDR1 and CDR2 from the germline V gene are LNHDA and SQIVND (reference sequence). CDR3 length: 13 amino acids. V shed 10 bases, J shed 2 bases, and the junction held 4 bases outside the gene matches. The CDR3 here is CATRDRATDTQYF. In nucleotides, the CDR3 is TGTGCCACTCGGGACAGGGCCACAGATACGCAGTATTTT. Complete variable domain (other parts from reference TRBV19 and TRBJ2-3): DGGITQSPKYLFRKEGQNVTLSCEQNLNHDAMYWYRQDPGQGLRLIYYSQIVNDFQKGDIAEGYSVSREKKESFPLTVTSAQKNPTAFYLCATRDRATDTQYFGPGTRLTVL.

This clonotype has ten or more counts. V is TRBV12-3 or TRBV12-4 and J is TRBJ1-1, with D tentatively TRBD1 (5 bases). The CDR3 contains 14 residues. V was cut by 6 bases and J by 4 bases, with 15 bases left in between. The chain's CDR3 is CASRHGGPGTEAFF. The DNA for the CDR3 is TGTGCCAGCAGGCATGGGGGACCGGGCACTGAAGCTTTCTTT.

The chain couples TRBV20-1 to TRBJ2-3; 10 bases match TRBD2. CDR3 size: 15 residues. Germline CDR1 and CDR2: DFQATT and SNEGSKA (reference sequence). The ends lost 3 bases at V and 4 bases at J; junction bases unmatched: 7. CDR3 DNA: TGCAGTGCTAGGGGCCTAGCGGGAGAGGCAGATACGCAGTATTTT. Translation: CSARGLAGEADTQYF.

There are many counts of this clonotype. CDR3 protein: CASSPRQGTQYF. The CDR3 region has the DNA TGTGCCAGCAGTCCCAGACAGGGGACCCAGTACTTC. The genes are TRBV12-3 or TRBV12-4 and TRBJ2-5, with 7 bases lining up with TRBD1. The CDR3 runs 12 residues. V lost 5 bases and J lost 7; bases outside the gene matches: 4.

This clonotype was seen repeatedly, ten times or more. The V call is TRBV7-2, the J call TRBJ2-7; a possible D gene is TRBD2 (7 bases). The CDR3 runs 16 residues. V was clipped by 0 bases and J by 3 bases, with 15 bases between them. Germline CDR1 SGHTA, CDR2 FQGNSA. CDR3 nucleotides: TGTGCCAGCAGCTTAGCGGGGGGGGGCAGTATCTACGAGCAGTACTTC. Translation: CASSLAGGGSIYEQYF.

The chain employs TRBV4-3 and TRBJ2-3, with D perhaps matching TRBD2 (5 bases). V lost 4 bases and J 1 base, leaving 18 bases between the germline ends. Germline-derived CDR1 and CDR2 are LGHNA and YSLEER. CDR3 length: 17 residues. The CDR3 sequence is CASSPRLPSGGTDTQYF. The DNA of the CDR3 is TGCGCCAGCAGCCCCCGCCTTCCTTCCGGGGGCACAGATACGCAGTATTTT.

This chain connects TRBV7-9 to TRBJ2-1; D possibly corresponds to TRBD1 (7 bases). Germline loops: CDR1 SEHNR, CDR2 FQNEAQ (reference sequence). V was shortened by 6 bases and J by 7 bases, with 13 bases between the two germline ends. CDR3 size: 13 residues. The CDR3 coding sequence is TGTGCCAGCAGTGGGGCAGGGGGGAATGAGCAGTTCTTC. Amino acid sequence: CASSGAGGNEQFF.

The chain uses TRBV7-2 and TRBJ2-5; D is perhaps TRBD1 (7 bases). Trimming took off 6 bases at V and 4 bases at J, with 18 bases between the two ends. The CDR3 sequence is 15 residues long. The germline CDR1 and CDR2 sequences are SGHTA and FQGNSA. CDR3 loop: CASRADRAGRETQYF. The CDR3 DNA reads TGTGCCAGCAGGGCTGACAGGGCGGGACGAGAGACCCAGTACTTC.

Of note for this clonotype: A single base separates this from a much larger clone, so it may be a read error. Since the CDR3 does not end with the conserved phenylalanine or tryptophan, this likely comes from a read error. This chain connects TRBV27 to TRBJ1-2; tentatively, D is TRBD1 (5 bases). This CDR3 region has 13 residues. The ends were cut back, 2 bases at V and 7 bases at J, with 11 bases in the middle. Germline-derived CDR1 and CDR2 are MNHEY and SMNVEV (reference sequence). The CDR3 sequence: CASSLGGTVGYTS. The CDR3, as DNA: TGTGCCAGCAGTTTAGGCGGGACGGTTGGCTACACCTCC.

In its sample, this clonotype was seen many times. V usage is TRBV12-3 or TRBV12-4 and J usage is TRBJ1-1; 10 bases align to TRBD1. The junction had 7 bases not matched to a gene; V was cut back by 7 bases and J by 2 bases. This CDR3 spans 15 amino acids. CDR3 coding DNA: TGTGCCAGCACCTTAGACAGGGGGCTTAACACTGAAGCTTTCTTT. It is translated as CASTLDRGLNTEAFF.

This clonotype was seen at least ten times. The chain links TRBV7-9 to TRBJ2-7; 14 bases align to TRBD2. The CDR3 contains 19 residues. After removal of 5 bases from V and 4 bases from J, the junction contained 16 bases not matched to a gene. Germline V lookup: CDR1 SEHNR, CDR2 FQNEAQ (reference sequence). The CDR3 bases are TGTGCCAGCAGCACAGAAGTCGGGACTAGCGGGAGTAGTGGGTACGAGCAGTACTTC. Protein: CASSTEVGTSGSSGYEQYF.

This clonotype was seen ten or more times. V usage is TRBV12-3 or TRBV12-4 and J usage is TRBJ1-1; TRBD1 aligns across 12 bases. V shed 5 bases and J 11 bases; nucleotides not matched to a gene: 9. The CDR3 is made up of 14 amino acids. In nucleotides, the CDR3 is TGTGCCAGCAGTCCTCCGGGACAGGGGGCTTCGGCTTTCTTT. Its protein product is CASSPPGQGASAFF.

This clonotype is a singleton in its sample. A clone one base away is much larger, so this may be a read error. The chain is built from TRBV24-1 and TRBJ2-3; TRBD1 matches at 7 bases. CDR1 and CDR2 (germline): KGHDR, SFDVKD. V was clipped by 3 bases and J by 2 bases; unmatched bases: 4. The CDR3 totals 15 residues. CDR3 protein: CATSDRGQPTDTQYF. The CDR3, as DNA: TGTGCCACCAGTGATCGGGGACAGCCCACAGATACGCAGTATTTT.

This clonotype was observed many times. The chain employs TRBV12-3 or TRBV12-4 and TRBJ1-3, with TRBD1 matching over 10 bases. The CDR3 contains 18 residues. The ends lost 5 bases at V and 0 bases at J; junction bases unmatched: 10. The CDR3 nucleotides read TGTGCCAGCAGTACCCCCCCGGGACAGGGGTTCTCTGGAAACACCATATATTTT. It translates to CASSTPPGQGFSGNTIYF.

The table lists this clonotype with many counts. The CDR3 sequence is CASSLAVNGDYEQYF. DNA of the CDR3: TGTGCCAGCAGCTTAGCCGTCAACGGAGACTACGAGCAGTACTTC. This sequence joins TRBV11-2 and TRBJ2-7; no clear D gene. The CDR3 contains 15 residues. V was shortened by 1 base and J by 3 bases, with 13 bases between the two germline ends. Germline V gives CDR1 SGHAT, CDR2 FQNNGV. Variable domain in full (rest from reference TRBV11-2 and TRBJ2-7): EAGVAQSPRYKIIEKRQSVAFWCNPISGHATLYWYQQILGQGPKLLIQFQNNGVVDDSQLPKDRFSAERLKGVDSTLKIQPAKLEDSAVYLCASSLAVNGDYEQYFGPGTRLTVT.